The rows below give T cell receptor beta chains drawn from one sample of a study of blood T cell repertoires in COVID-19. The repertoire was sequenced with immunoSEQ multiplex PCR; TCRdb's copy has only in-frame clones and lacks some. Of about 100,000 clones listed, around 82% are singletons. Source material: peripheral blood. All receptors come from a man between 50 and 59 years old who had recovered from COVID-19. Each CDR3 is given with its conserved first and last residue. The order of the fields is clone size, CDR3 length, V gene, J gene, D gene, CDR3 DNA, CDR3 protein. D genes are given only for firm matches. Expanded clones are given a class, and other clones once, few, many or no size at all.

clone size: .; CDR3 length: 16; V gene: TRBV9; J gene: TRBJ2-5; D gene: TRBD1; CDR3 DNA: TGTGCCAGCAGCGTTGGTTTAACAGGGGGCCGGGAGACCCAGTACTTC; CDR3 protein: CASSVGLTGGRETQYF
clone size: few; CDR3 length: 19; V gene: TRBV5-1; J gene: TRBJ2-2; D gene: TRBD2; CDR3 DNA: TGCGCCAGCAGCAGCGGGCGGACTAGCGGGGGACAGAACACCGGGGAGCTGTTTTTT; CDR3 protein: CASSSGRTSGGQNTGELFF
clone size: .; CDR3 length: 14; V gene: TRBV2; J gene: TRBJ1-1; D gene: .; CDR3 DNA: TGTGCCAGCACCCGAACATGGGGGGACACTGAAGCTTTCTTT; CDR3 protein: CASTRTWGDTEAFF
clone size: .; CDR3 length: 17; V gene: TRBV27; J gene: TRBJ2-7; D gene: TRBD1; CDR3 DNA: TGTGCCAGCAGTTTAAAGGCCATTGGGACAGGGACTTACGAGCAGTACTTC; CDR3 protein: CASSLKAIGTGTYEQYF
clone size: .; CDR3 length: 16; V gene: TRBV7-2; J gene: TRBJ1-1; D gene: .; CDR3 DNA: TGTGCCAGCAGCTTAGCCAGTCACCTTCTTAACACTGAAGCTTTCTTT; CDR3 protein: CASSLASHLLNTEAFF
clone size: .; CDR3 length: 17; V gene: TRBV4-1; J gene: TRBJ2-1; D gene: TRBD2; CDR3 DNA: TGCGCCAGCAGCCAAGATGGGATTAGCGGGGGGAACAATGAGCAGTTCTTC; CDR3 protein: CASSQDGISGGNNEQFF
clone size: .; CDR3 length: 17; V gene: TRBV18; J gene: TRBJ2-7; D gene: .; CDR3 DNA: TGTGCCAGCTCACCAGGGGCGGGCAGGGGTTCTACCTACGAGCAGTACTTC; CDR3 protein: CASSPGAGRGSTYEQYF
clone size: .; CDR3 length: 16; V gene: TRBV5-4; J gene: TRBJ2-5; D gene: TRBD1; CDR3 DNA: TGTGCCAGCAGCTTGGCAGGGGGCATCGTTACGGAGACCCAGTACTTC; CDR3 protein: CASSLAGGIVTETQYF
clone size: .; CDR3 length: 13; V gene: TRBV5-6; J gene: TRBJ2-3; D gene: .; CDR3 DNA: TGTGCCAGCAGCTTTACAGCCACAGATACGCAGTATTTT; CDR3 protein: CASSFTATDTQYF
clone size: .; CDR3 length: 15; V gene: TRBV28; J gene: TRBJ2-1; D gene: TRBD1; CDR3 DNA: TGTGCCAGCAGCTCGTCGACAGGGTCCTACAATGAGCAGTTCTTC; CDR3 protein: CASSSSTGSYNEQFF
clone size: .; CDR3 length: 17; V gene: TRBV9; J gene: TRBJ2-3; D gene: TRBD2; CDR3 DNA: TGTGCCAGCAGCGCAAGACAGACTAGGGCGGGGGGAGATACGCAGTATTTT; CDR3 protein: CASSARQTRAGGDTQYF
clone size: .; CDR3 length: 14; V gene: TRBV7-2; J gene: TRBJ1-1; D gene: .; CDR3 DNA: TGTGCCAGCAGCCCCCCCCCGGTGAACACTGAAGCTTTCTTT; CDR3 protein: CASSPPPVNTEAFF
clone size: .; CDR3 length: 16; V gene: TRBV14; J gene: TRBJ2-3; D gene: .; CDR3 DNA: TGTGCCAGCAGCCAAGCCGGAGGCTTTAGAACAGATACGCAGTATTTT; CDR3 protein: CASSQAGGFRTDTQYF
clone size: .; CDR3 length: 14; V gene: TRBV28; J gene: TRBJ2-7; D gene: TRBD1; CDR3 DNA: TGTGCCAGCACCACGACAGGGGGACCCTACGAGCAGTACTTC; CDR3 protein: CASTTTGGPYEQYF
clone size: .; CDR3 length: 14; V gene: TRBV5-1; J gene: TRBJ1-2; D gene: TRBD1; CDR3 DNA: TGCGCCAGCAGGGGGGACAGGGGGCTTCACGGCTACACCTTC; CDR3 protein: CASRGDRGLHGYTF
clone size: .; CDR3 length: 18; V gene: TRBV5-6; J gene: TRBJ2-3; D gene: TRBD2; CDR3 DNA: TGTGCCAGCAGCCCTCGGACTAGCGGGAGAGAGTACACAGATACGCAGTATTTT; CDR3 protein: CASSPRTSGREYTDTQYF
clone size: once; CDR3 length: 15; V gene: TRBV19; J gene: TRBJ2-6; D gene: .; CDR3 DNA: TGTGCCAGTAGTATAGGAGGGAGTGGGGCCAACGTCCTGACTTTC; CDR3 protein: CASSIGGSGANVLTF
clone size: .; CDR3 length: 14; V gene: TRBV2; J gene: TRBJ1-1; D gene: .; CDR3 DNA: TGTGCCAGCAACCAGTGGGCAGAGAACACTGAAGCTTTCTTT; CDR3 protein: CASNQWAENTEAFF
clone size: .; CDR3 length: 14; V gene: TRBV6-2/TRBV6-3; J gene: TRBJ2-7; D gene: TRBD2; CDR3 DNA: TGTGCCAGCAGTCTAGCGGGAGACACCTACGAGCAGTACTTC; CDR3 protein: CASSLAGDTYEQYF
clone size: .; CDR3 length: 15; V gene: TRBV28; J gene: TRBJ2-1; D gene: TRBD2; CDR3 DNA: TGTGCCAGCAGTCGTACTAGCGGGATATTTAATGAGCAGTTCTTC; CDR3 protein: CASSRTSGIFNEQFF
clone size: .; CDR3 length: 16; V gene: TRBV11-2; J gene: TRBJ2-1; D gene: TRBD2; CDR3 DNA: TGTGCCAGCAGCTTAGCTCTAGCGGGAGGCCGGGATGAGCAGTTCTTC; CDR3 protein: CASSLALAGGRDEQFF
clone size: .; CDR3 length: 14; V gene: TRBV6-1; J gene: TRBJ2-1; D gene: .; CDR3 DNA: TGTGCCAGCAGTGAAGGGACACCAAGGAATGAGCAGTTCTTC; CDR3 protein: CASSEGTPRNEQFF
clone size: .; CDR3 length: 16; V gene: TRBV15; J gene: TRBJ2-3; D gene: TRBD2; CDR3 DNA: TGTGCCACCAGCAGAAGACTAGCCCCGGGGACAGATACGCAGTATTTT; CDR3 protein: CATSRRLAPGTDTQYF
clone size: .; CDR3 length: 14; V gene: TRBV10-3; J gene: TRBJ1-2; D gene: .; CDR3 DNA: TGTGCCATCAGTGACAGGGTGGGGAACTATGGCTACACCTTC; CDR3 protein: CAISDRVGNYGYTF
clone size: .; CDR3 length: 14; V gene: TRBV5-4; J gene: TRBJ1-1; D gene: TRBD1; CDR3 DNA: TGTGCCAGCAGCTCGTCACAGGGGTACACTGAAGCTTTCTTT; CDR3 protein: CASSSSQGYTEAFF
clone size: .; CDR3 length: 16; V gene: TRBV2; J gene: TRBJ2-3; D gene: .; CDR3 DNA: TGTGCCAGCAGTGAGGGTGCCGGGACTCGCACAGATACGCAGTATTTT; CDR3 protein: CASSEGAGTRTDTQYF
clone size: .; CDR3 length: 14; V gene: TRBV2; J gene: TRBJ2-3; D gene: .; CDR3 DNA: TGTGCCAGCAGTGGTGACACCCGCACAGATACGCAGTATTTT; CDR3 protein: CASSGDTRTDTQYF
clone size: .; CDR3 length: 15; V gene: TRBV10-1; J gene: TRBJ2-2; D gene: .; CDR3 DNA: TGCGCCAGCAGTGATAGCGACGCGAACACCGGGGAGCTGTTTTTT; CDR3 protein: CASSDSDANTGELFF
clone size: .; CDR3 length: 18; V gene: TRBV4-1; J gene: TRBJ2-5; D gene: .; CDR3 DNA: TGCGCCAGCAGCCAAGAACTCCAGGGCTCCCTACGTCAAGAGACCCAGTACTTC; CDR3 protein: CASSQELQGSLRQETQYF
clone size: .; CDR3 length: 13; V gene: TRBV29-1; J gene: TRBJ1-1; D gene: TRBD1; CDR3 DNA: TGCAGCGTACGGGACAGGGGATTCACTGAAGCTTTCTTT; CDR3 protein: CSVRDRGFTEAFF
clone size: .; CDR3 length: 16; V gene: TRBV7-2; J gene: TRBJ2-6; D gene: .; CDR3 DNA: TGTGCCAGCAGCTTACGTGGAGGCTCTGGGGCCAACGTCCTGACTTTC; CDR3 protein: CASSLRGGSGANVLTF
clone size: .; CDR3 length: 14; V gene: TRBV18; J gene: TRBJ2-5; D gene: .; CDR3 DNA: TGTGCCAGCTCACCTCTCCTAGTGCAAGAGACCCAGTACTTC; CDR3 protein: CASSPLLVQETQYF
clone size: .; CDR3 length: 15; V gene: TRBV4-1; J gene: TRBJ1-2; D gene: TRBD1; CDR3 DNA: TGCGCCAGCAGCCAGTCCTACAGGGGATCCTATGGCTACACCTTC; CDR3 protein: CASSQSYRGSYGYTF
clone size: .; CDR3 length: 15; V gene: TRBV6-5; J gene: TRBJ2-7; D gene: TRBD1; CDR3 DNA: TGTGCCAGCAGGTCGGGACAGGGGAAATTCTACGAGCAGTACTTC; CDR3 protein: CASRSGQGKFYEQYF
clone size: .; CDR3 length: 13; V gene: TRBV20-1; J gene: TRBJ1-1; D gene: TRBD1; CDR3 DNA: TGCAGTGCTACTGACAGGGGACCCACTGAAGCTTTCTTT; CDR3 protein: CSATDRGPTEAFF
clone size: .; CDR3 length: 18; V gene: TRBV11-2; J gene: TRBJ2-3; D gene: TRBD2; CDR3 DNA: TGTGCCAGCAGCCTCAGACTAGCGGGGGGTCCAACGGCAGATACGCAGTATTTT; CDR3 protein: CASSLRLAGGPTADTQYF
clone size: .; CDR3 length: 15; V gene: TRBV3-1/TRBV3-2; J gene: TRBJ1-2; D gene: TRBD1; CDR3 DNA: TGTGCCAGCAGCCAAGGGGACAGGGGTGGAGGGGGCTACACCTTC; CDR3 protein: CASSQGDRGGGGYTF
clone size: few; CDR3 length: 14; V gene: TRBV10-3; J gene: TRBJ1-5; D gene: .; CDR3 DNA: TGTGCCATCAGCTCAGGGATGAGCAATCAGCCCCAGCATTTT; CDR3 protein: CAISSGMSNQPQHF
clone size: .; CDR3 length: 19; V gene: TRBV23-1; J gene: TRBJ2-6; D gene: .; CDR3 DNA: TGCGCCAGCAGTCAATCCGGTGAGGACAGACTTTCTGGGGCCAACGTCCTGACTTTC; CDR3 protein: CASSQSGEDRLSGANVLTF
clone size: .; CDR3 length: 16; V gene: TRBV7-7; J gene: TRBJ2-5; D gene: TRBD2; CDR3 DNA: TGTGCTAGCAGCCGGGGACTAGCGGGGGCCCCTGGGGCCCAGTACTTC; CDR3 protein: CASSRGLAGAPGAQYF
clone size: .; CDR3 length: 16; V gene: TRBV7-9; J gene: TRBJ2-3; D gene: TRBD2; CDR3 DNA: TGTGCCAGCAGCTCCATAGCGGGAAAGAGCACAGATACGCAGTATTTT; CDR3 protein: CASSSIAGKSTDTQYF
clone size: .; CDR3 length: 14; V gene: TRBV15; J gene: TRBJ2-1; D gene: TRBD2; CDR3 DNA: TGTGCCACCAGCCAACTAGCGGGTAACAATGAGCAGTTCTTC; CDR3 protein: CATSQLAGNNEQFF
clone size: .; CDR3 length: 15; V gene: TRBV5-1; J gene: TRBJ2-5; D gene: .; CDR3 DNA: TGCGCCAGCAGCTTCATTTACGGGAGCCAAGAGACCCAGTACTTC; CDR3 protein: CASSFIYGSQETQYF